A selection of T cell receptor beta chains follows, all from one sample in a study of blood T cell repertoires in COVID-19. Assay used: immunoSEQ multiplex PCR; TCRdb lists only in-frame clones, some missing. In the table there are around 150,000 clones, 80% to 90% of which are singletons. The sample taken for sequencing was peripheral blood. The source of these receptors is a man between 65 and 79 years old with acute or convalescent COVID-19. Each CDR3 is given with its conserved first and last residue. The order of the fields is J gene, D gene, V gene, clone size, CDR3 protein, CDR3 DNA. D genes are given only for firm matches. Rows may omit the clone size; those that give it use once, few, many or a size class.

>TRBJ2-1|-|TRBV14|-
CASSPRTYSYNEQFF
TGTGCCAGCAGCCCCCGGACATACTCCTACAATGAGCAGTTCTTC
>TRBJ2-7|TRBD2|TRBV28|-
CASSTRGTSGSSSYEQYF
TGTGCCAGCAGCACCCGAGGGACTAGCGGGTCGAGCTCCTACGAGCAGTACTTC
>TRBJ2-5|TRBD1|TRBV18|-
CASSSTQGGSLFQETQYF
TGTGCCAGCTCATCCACCCAAGGGGGCTCCCTTTTCCAAGAGACCCAGTACTTC
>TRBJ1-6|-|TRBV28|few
CASSYIRTAFSPLHF
TGTGCCAGCAGTTACATTAGGACAGCCTTCTCACCCCTCCACTTT
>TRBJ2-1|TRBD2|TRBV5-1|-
CASSSGLAGGRLYNEQFF
TGCGCCAGCAGCTCGGGACTAGCGGGAGGGAGACTTTACAATGAGCAGTTCTTC
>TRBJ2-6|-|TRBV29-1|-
CSARTARSGANVLTF
TGCAGCGCCAGGACAGCCCGCTCTGGGGCCAACGTCCTGACTTTC
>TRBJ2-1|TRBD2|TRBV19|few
CASSGLAGGLEDNEQFF
TGTGCCAGTAGCGGGCTAGCGGGAGGGCTCGAGGACAATGAGCAGTTCTTC
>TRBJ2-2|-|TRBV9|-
CASSLGADPNTGELFF
TGTGCCAGCAGCCTAGGGGCAGACCCGAACACCGGGGAGCTGTTTTTT
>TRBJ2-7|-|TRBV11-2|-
CASSKGPKGAYEQYF
TGTGCCAGCAGCAAGGGGCCAAAGGGGGCCTACGAGCAGTACTTC
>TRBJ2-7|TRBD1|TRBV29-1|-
CSVQRVRTGGEQYF
TGCAGCGTCCAGAGGGTCCGGACAGGGGGAGAGCAGTACTTC
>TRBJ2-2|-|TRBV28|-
CASSLEWLALNTGELFF
TGTGCCAGCAGTTTAGAATGGCTAGCCTTGAACACCGGGGAGCTGTTTTTT
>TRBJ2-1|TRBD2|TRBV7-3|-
CASSSRTSGSRNEQFF
TGTGCCAGCAGCTCAAGGACTAGCGGTTCCCGCAATGAGCAGTTCTTC
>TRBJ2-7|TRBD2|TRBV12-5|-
CASGLAKGRDYPYEQYF
TGTGCTAGTGGTTTGGCGAAGGGCCGGGACTACCCCTACGAGCAGTACTTC
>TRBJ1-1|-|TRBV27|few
CASSYGGMNTEAFF
TGTGCCAGCAGTTATGGGGGCATGAACACTGAAGCTTTCTTT
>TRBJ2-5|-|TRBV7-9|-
CASSLVGGWETQYF
TGTGCCAGCAGCTTAGTCGGGGGATGGGAGACCCAGTACTTC
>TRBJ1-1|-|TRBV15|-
CATSRDIIVEAFF
TGTGCCACCAGCAGAGATATTATAGTTGAAGCTTTCTTT
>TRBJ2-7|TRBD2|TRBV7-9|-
CASSPGTSKEEQYF
TGTGCCAGCAGCCCCGGGACTAGCAAGGAAGAGCAGTACTTC
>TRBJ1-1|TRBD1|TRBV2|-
CASRDRTGPDTEAFF
TGTGCCAGCAGGGATCGGACAGGGCCGGACACTGAAGCTTTCTTT
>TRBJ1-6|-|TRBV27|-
CASRINRAGLPTSPLHF
TGTGCCAGCCGAATAAACAGGGCCGGTCTCCCTACTTCACCCCTCCACTTT
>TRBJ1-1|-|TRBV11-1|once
CASSLAAGGFWTLNTEAFF
TGTGCCAGCAGCTTAGCGGCTGGGGGCTTCTGGACATTGAACACTGAAGCTTTCTTT
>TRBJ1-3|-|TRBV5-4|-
CASSLETDLGNTIYF
TGTGCCAGCAGCTTGGAAACAGACCTTGGAAACACCATATATTTT
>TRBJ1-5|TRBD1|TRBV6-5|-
CASRTGGVGQPQHF
TGTGCCAGCAGGACAGGGGGCGTAGGTCAGCCCCAGCATTTT
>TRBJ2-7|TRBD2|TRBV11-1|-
CASSFKTSGIYEQYF
TGTGCCAGCAGCTTTAAGACTAGCGGAATTTACGAGCAGTACTTC
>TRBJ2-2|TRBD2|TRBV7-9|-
CASSPQLAGGAGELFF
TGTGCCAGCAGCCCCCAGCTCGCGGGAGGAGCCGGGGAGCTGTTTTTT
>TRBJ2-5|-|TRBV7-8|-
CASSLALGIETQYF
TGTGCCAGCAGCTTAGCGCTCGGGATAGAGACCCAGTACTTC
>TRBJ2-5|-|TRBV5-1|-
CASSLDVSERETQYF
TGCGCCAGCAGCTTGGATGTATCGGAGCGGGAGACCCAGTACTTC
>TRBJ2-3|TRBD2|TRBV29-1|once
CSVAQREGPATQYF
TGCAGCGTTGCTCAGCGGGAGGGCCCGGCTACGCAGTATTTT
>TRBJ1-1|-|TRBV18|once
CASSIRGGNTEAFF
TGTGCCAGCTCAATAAGGGGGGGGAACACTGAAGCTTTCTTT
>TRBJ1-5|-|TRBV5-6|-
CASSSQGSNQPQHF
TGTGCCAGCAGCTCACAGGGTAGCAATCAGCCCCAGCATTTT
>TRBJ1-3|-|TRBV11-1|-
CASSSKQGHSGNTIYF
TGTGCCAGCAGCTCGAAACAGGGCCACTCTGGAAACACCATATATTTT
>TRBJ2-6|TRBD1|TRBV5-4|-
CASSTPGTGAGGGANVLTF
TGTGCCAGCAGCACCCCCGGGACAGGGGCGGGAGGTGGGGCCAACGTCCTGACTTTC
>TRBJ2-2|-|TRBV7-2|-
CASSLLAWGTGELFF
TGTGCCAGCAGCCTACTAGCTTGGGGCACCGGGGAGCTGTTTTTT
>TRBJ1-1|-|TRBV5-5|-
CASSFLSGTEAFF
TGTGCCAGCAGCTTCCTGTCCGGTACTGAAGCTTTCTTT
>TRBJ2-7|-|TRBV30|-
CAWSFYEGVEQYF
TGTGCCTGGAGTTTCTACGAGGGAGTTGAGCAGTACTTC
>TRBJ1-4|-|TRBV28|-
CASGDGATNEKLFF
TGTGCCAGCGGCGACGGGGCAACTAATGAAAAACTGTTTTTT
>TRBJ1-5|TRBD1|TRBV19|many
CASSRGTGQSLQPQHF
TGTGCCAGTAGTAGAGGGACAGGGCAGAGTTTGCAGCCCCAGCATTTT
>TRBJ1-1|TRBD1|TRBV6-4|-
CARRTGESTFF
TGTGCCAGGAGGACAGGGGAATCTACTTTCTTT